This T cell receptor beta chain originates from a study of T-cell reconstitution after alpha-beta-depleted transplantation in children. TCRbeta library construction was performed incorporating unique molecular identifiers. Via MiXCR, TCRdb re-called the PCR reads, giving one row per CDR3 protein. The repertoire holds about 540,000 distinct CDR3 sequences, approximately 20% seen once, with 3.3% in the top ten. V lost 4 bases and J lost 7, with 13 bases in between. The CDR3 totals 13 residues. CDR1 LGHDT and CDR2 YNNKEL come from the germline V gene (reference sequence). This clonotype showed up just a few times.

V gene TRBV3-1 combines with J gene TRBJ1-2; tentatively, D is TRBD1 (6 bases). This material consisted of PBMCs from the stem cell graft donor, taken from the stem cell graft. This receptor was obtained from a human donor who donated a stem cell graft to a child with acute lymphoblastic leukemia. The DNA for the CDR3 is TGTGCCAGCAGCCTGCGACAGGCCTCTGGCTACACCTTC. This encodes CASSLRQASGYTF. Full variable domain (remainder filled in from reference TRBV3-1 and TRBJ1-2): DTAVSQTPKYLVTQMGNDKSIKCEQNLGHDTMYWYKQDSKKFLKIMFSYNNKELIINETVPNRFSPKSPDKAHLNLHINSLELGDSAVYFCASSLRQASGYTFGSGTRLTVV.